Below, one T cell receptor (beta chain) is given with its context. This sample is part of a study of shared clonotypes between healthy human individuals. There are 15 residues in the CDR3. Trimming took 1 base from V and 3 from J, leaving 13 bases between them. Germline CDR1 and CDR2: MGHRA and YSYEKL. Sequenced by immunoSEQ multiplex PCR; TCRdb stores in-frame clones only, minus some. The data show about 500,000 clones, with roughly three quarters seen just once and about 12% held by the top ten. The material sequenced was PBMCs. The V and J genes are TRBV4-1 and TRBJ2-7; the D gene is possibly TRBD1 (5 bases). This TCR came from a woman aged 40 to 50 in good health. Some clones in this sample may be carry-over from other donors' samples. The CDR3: CASSQGPGLSYEQYF. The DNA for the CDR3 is TGCGCCAGCAGCCAAGGACCAGGGTTAAGCTACGAGCAGTACTTC.